This entry lists 21 T cell receptor beta chains sequenced from one sample in a study of blood T cell repertoires in COVID-19. Repertoires were generated with immunoSEQ multiplex PCR, while TCRdb's copy carries only in-frame clones and drops some. Altogether about 170,000 clones are present, over 80% being singletons, with the ten largest covering less than 3.5%. Sequenced material: peripheral blood. These receptors all stem from a woman aged 55 to 70 with acute or convalescent COVID-19.

The chain carries TRBV19 and TRBJ1-4; a weak D match, TRBD1 (5 bases). The CDR3 is made up of 14 amino acids. Germline V CDR1 and CDR2: LNHDA, SQIVND (reference sequence). Trimming removed 2 bases at V and 4 bases at J, with 8 bases between. The CDR3 here is CASSITGFNEKLFF. In DNA, the CDR3 is TGTGCCAGTAGTATAACAGGATTTAATGAAAAACTGTTTTTT.

The chain joins TRBV15 to TRBJ1-2; 9 nucleotides agree with TRBD1. V shed 9 bases and J 5 bases; nucleotides not matched to a gene: 10. The germline gives CDR1 LNHNV, CDR2 YYDKDF (reference sequence). CDR3 length: 14 amino acids. The CDR3 bases are TGTGCCACGGGGCTTGGGACAGGGTTTTATGGCTACACCTTC. Its translation is CATGLGTGFYGYTF.

V usage is TRBV6-5 and J usage is TRBJ1-1; 7 nucleotides align to TRBD1. Per germline, CDR1 MNHEY and CDR2 SVGAGI. V was pared by 5 bases and J by 7 bases, with 4 bases of the junction left unmatched. The CDR3 extends over 12 amino acids. The CDR3 here is CASSRRTGEAFF. DNA for the CDR3: TGTGCCAGCAGTCGACGGACAGGTGAAGCTTTCTTT.

The V call is TRBV6-5, the J call TRBJ2-7; 10 nucleotides match TRBD1. CDR3 length: 14 residues. The V gene end was trimmed by 6 bases and the J gene end by 7 bases; junction bases not matched to a gene: 9. The germline V gene encodes CDR1 MNHEY and CDR2 SVGAGI. CDR3 bases: TGTGCCAGCAGCGCGACAGGGGGCGTGGAGGAGCAGTACTTC. This codes for CASSATGGVEEQYF.

The gene calls are TRBV18 and TRBJ2-3, with 9 nucleotides matching TRBD1. V was clipped by 4 bases and J by 5 bases; unmatched bases: 16. The CDR3 loop spans 18 amino acids. CDR1 KGHSH and CDR2 LQKENI come from the germline V gene. CDR3 nucleotide sequence: TGTGCCAGCTCACGGTTGAGGACAGGGGCGCAAGCTGGAGATACGCAGTATTTT. It translates to CASSRLRTGAQAGDTQYF.

V gene TRBV5-1 combines with J gene TRBJ2-3; 9 nucleotides align to TRBD2. The germline CDR1 and CDR2 sequences are SGHRS and YFSETQ. CDR3 length equals 17 residues. Trimming at V came to 1 base and at J to 6 bases, leaving 12 bases not matched to a gene. The chain's CDR3 is CASSLKVSGGVTDTQYF. Written as DNA, the CDR3 is TGCGCCAGCAGCTTGAAAGTTAGCGGGGGAGTCACGGATACGCAGTATTTT.

V gene TRBV24-1 combines with J gene TRBJ2-2; TRBD1 agrees at 11 bases. V lost 4 bases and J lost 6; bases outside the gene matches: 6. The germline CDR1 and CDR2 sequences are KGHDR and SFDVKD. This CDR3 is built from 16 residues. CDR3 in amino acids: CATSDPGQGAAGELFF. The CDR3 DNA reads TGTGCCACCAGTGACCCAGGACAGGGGGCGGCCGGGGAGCTGTTTTTT.

The J gene is TRBJ2-3, the V gene TRBV9; 10 bases fit TRBD1. V trimming: 0 bases; J trimming: 6 bases; junction bases outside the gene matches: 7. There are 16 residues in the CDR3. CDR1 SGDLS and CDR2 YYNGEE come from the germline V gene. CDR3 nucleotide sequence: TGTGCCAGCAGCGTAGGAGCCCGGGACAGGGGCGATACGCAGTATTTT. This codes for CASSVGARDRGDTQYF.

The V call is TRBV10-3, the J call TRBJ1-1; TRBD1 matches 9 bases. V dropped 2 bases and J dropped 1; count of bases not matched to a gene: 11. The CDR3 spans 18 residues. Germline values: CDR1 ENHRY, CDR2 SYGVKD. The DNA for the CDR3 is TGTGCCATCAGTGAGGGGGGTCAACAGGGACAGGGGAACACTGAAGCTTTCTTT. Protein: CAISEGGQQGQGNTEAFF.

CDR3 loop: CASSYGSGGMNTEAFF. The CDR3 nucleotides read TGTGCCAGCAGTTACGGGTCAGGGGGTATGAACACTGAAGCTTTCTTT. The rearrangement uses TRBV6-5 and TRBJ1-1; 7 bases fit TRBD1. J gave up 0 bases and V 2 bases, and 6 bases lay outside the gene matches. The CDR3 contains 16 residues. Germline CDR1 is MNHEY and CDR2 is SVGAGI.

This chain connects TRBV7-9 to TRBJ1-5; the D is unclear. CDR1 and CDR2 (germline): SEHNR, FQNEAQ (reference sequence). The CDR3 extends over 14 amino acids. The ends were cut back, 5 bases at V and 0 bases at J, with 8 bases in the middle. CDR3 amino acids: CASSQTDSNQPQHF. The CDR3, as DNA: TGTGCCAGCAGCCAAACAGATAGCAATCAGCCCCAGCATTTT.

The chain combines TRBV24-1 with TRBJ1-4; 9 bases agree with TRBD1. V lost 4 bases to trimming and J lost 5 bases; unmatched junction nucleotides: 4. Germline values: CDR1 KGHDR, CDR2 SFDVKD. The CDR3 runs to 15 residues. The CDR3 coding sequence is TGTGCCACCAGTGACCCGGGACAGGGAAATGAAAAACTGTTTTTT. Protein product: CATSDPGQGNEKLFF.

The chain couples TRBV19 to TRBJ2-2; unclear D gene. Germline loops: CDR1 LNHDA, CDR2 SQIVND (reference sequence). This CDR3 spans 13 amino acids. Trimming took off 7 bases at V and 3 bases at J, with 9 bases between the two ends. CDR3 sequence: CASMGFHTGELFF. DNA of the CDR3: TGTGCCAGTATGGGCTTCCACACCGGGGAGCTGTTTTTT.

V gene TRBV24-1 combines with J gene TRBJ1-1; D is unclear. Germline CDR1 KGHDR, CDR2 SFDVKD. The CDR3 loop spans 13 amino acids. The germline V and J ends were trimmed by 5 bases and 1 base, with 7 bases remaining between them. This chain's CDR3 is CATSGSGNTEAFF. The CDR3 DNA reads TGTGCCACCAGTGGTTCCGGGAACACTGAAGCTTTCTTT.

The CDR3: CASSRIRGTEAFF. CDR3 DNA: TGTGCCAGCAGCAGAATACGAGGAACTGAAGCTTTCTTT. The J gene is TRBJ1-1, the V gene TRBV12-3 or TRBV12-4; D call uncertain. The CDR3 has 13 amino acids. V gave up 6 bases and J gave up 5 bases, with 13 bases separating them.

This clone was seen more than once but under ten times. The V and J genes are TRBV14 and TRBJ2-5, with TRBD2 matching over 8 bases. The junction had 7 bases not matched to a gene; V was cut back by 0 bases and J by 1 base. This CDR3 is built from 17 residues. Germline loops: CDR1 SGHDN, CDR2 FVKESK. The CDR3 coding sequence is TGTGCCAGCAGCCAAGAAGAGGCGCTAGCGGGCCAAGAGACCCAGTACTTC. Its translation is CASSQEEALAGQETQYF.

V gene TRBV6-5 combines with J gene TRBJ2-7; 7 bases map to TRBD1. This CDR3 comprises 15 residues. Germline-derived CDR1 and CDR2 are MNHEY and SVGAGI. V shed 6 bases, J shed 3 bases, and the junction held 11 bases outside the gene matches. CDR3 loop: CASRPTGTDFYEQYF. The DNA of the CDR3 is TGTGCCAGCAGACCTACCGGGACAGACTTCTACGAGCAGTACTTC.

The V and J genes are TRBV30 and TRBJ1-5; 7 bases agree with TRBD1. Germline trimming cut 5 bases from V and 1 base from J; bases unmatched to any gene: 5. Germline CDR1 is GTSNPN and CDR2 is SVGIG (reference sequence). This CDR3 region has 14 residues. The CDR3: CAWGTVNSNQPQHF. The CDR3 DNA reads as TGTGCCTGGGGGACAGTCAACAGCAATCAGCCCCAGCATTTT.

J is TRBJ1-6 and V is TRBV12-3 or TRBV12-4; D call uncertain. The CDR3 has 13 amino acids. Trimming pared 1 base from V and 10 bases from J, leaving 8 bases between. The CDR3 is CASSLGPRSPLHF. Written as DNA, the CDR3 is TGTGCCAGCAGTTTAGGGCCCAGGTCACCCCTCCACTTT.

This chain connects TRBV12-5 to TRBJ1-5; unclear D gene. From germline, CDR1 is LGHNT and CDR2 FRNRAP. The CDR3 consists of 15 residues. V shed 4 bases and J shed 3 bases, with 13 bases lying between them. The CDR3 DNA reads TGTGCTAGTGGTTCACTTGCGGGATTCAATCAGCCCCAGCATTTT. Translated, it gives CASGSLAGFNQPQHF. Complete variable domain (other parts from reference TRBV12-5 and TRBJ1-5): DARVTQTPRHKVTEMGQEVTMRCQPILGHNTVFWYRQTMMQGLELLAYFRNRAPLDDSGMPKDRFSAEMPDATLATLKIQPSEPRDSAVYFCASGSLAGFNQPQHFGDGTRLSIL.

The rearrangement uses TRBV10-3 and TRBJ2-2; TRBD2 agrees at 7 bases. The V gene end was trimmed by 6 bases and the J gene end by 3 bases; junction bases not matched to a gene: 4. The germline V gene has CDR1 ENHRY and CDR2 SYGVKD. This CDR3 is 14 amino acids long. The CDR3 region has the DNA TGTGCCATCAGAGCGGGACCCTACACCGGGGAGCTGTTTTTT. This encodes CAIRAGPYTGELFF.